These 31 T cell receptor beta chains share one sample of origin, sequenced in a study of shared clonotypes between healthy human individuals (dated by TCRdb to the early 2020s). CD8 naive samples were obtained by positive selection for CCR7 among CD45RO-negative cells, yielding a CD45RA+CCR7+ population from which TemRA cells were excluded. The library came from the immunoSEQ multiplex PCR assay. Drawn from immuneACCESS, this table holds only the in-frame rearrangements with V and J called that TCRdb kept. Clones are partly lost; checked studies trace under half to an unresolved V gene and leave the rest unexplained. Here the sample has about 2 million clones; about 94% occur a single time. Together, the top ten hold 1.1% of the sample. The sample was naive CD8+ T cells sorted from blood. The cell subset or site label here, explained by the study, means: CD45RA+CCR7+. All receptors derive from a man aged 18 to 29 in good health.

The chain is built from TRBV10-3 and TRBJ2-7, with 10 bases identical to TRBD1. The V and J ends lost 2 bases and 4 bases, in that order; junction bases with no gene match: 5. This CDR3 is built from 15 residues. CDR1 is ENHRY, CDR2 SYGVKD, per germline. CDR3: CAISEAGQGFYEQYF. CDR3 DNA sequence: TGTGCCATCAGTGAGGCGGGACAGGGGTTTTACGAGCAGTACTTC.

The rearrangement joins TRBV2 to TRBJ2-7; tentative D call: TRBD2 (6 bases). CDR3 size: 13 residues. Trimming pared 10 bases from V and 2 bases from J, leaving 15 bases between. Germline values: CDR1 SNHLY, CDR2 FYNNEI. The chain's CDR3 is CATLRGSPYEQYF. CDR3 sequence (DNA): TGTGCCACCCTTCGGGGGTCCCCCTACGAGCAGTACTTC.

V gene TRBV10-3 combines with J gene TRBJ1-2; 9 positions agree with TRBD1. Germline assignment: CDR1 ENHRY and CDR2 SYGVKD. The CDR3 runs to 14 residues. V trimming: 2 bases; J trimming: 6 bases; junction bases outside the gene matches: 4. The CDR3 bases are TGTGCCATCAGTGAGGGGGACAGGGTGGATGGCTACACCTTC. Translation gives CAISEGDRVDGYTF.

The J gene is TRBJ2-5, the V gene TRBV5-1, with a weak D call TRBD2 (5 bases). Trimming removed 7 bases from V and 1 base from J, with 17 bases in between. Germline CDR1 SGHRS, CDR2 YFSETQ. The length of the CDR3 is 15 residues. CDR3 sequence reads: CASATQEVLQETQYF. The CDR3 DNA sequence: TGCGCCAGCGCCACCCAGGAGGTTCTCCAAGAGACCCAGTACTTC.

The gene calls are TRBV7-9 and TRBJ2-2, with 10 bases that match TRBD1. CDR3 size: 16 residues. Trimming removed 4 bases from V and 1 base from J; junction bases left unmatched: 3. Germline V CDR1 and CDR2: SEHNR, FQNEAQ (reference sequence). The chain's CDR3 is CASSSGTGENTGELFF. CDR3 DNA sequence: TGTGCCAGCAGCTCCGGGACAGGGGAGAACACCGGGGAGCTGTTTTTT.

The chain is built from TRBV15 and TRBJ2-7; the D is unclear. CDR3 length equals 14 residues. Germline V lookup: CDR1 LNHNV, CDR2 YYDKDF (reference sequence). V was trimmed by 0 bases and J by 6 bases, leaving 12 bases between them. CDR3 protein: CATSRDLGVREQYF. DNA for the CDR3: TGTGCCACCAGCAGAGATCTTGGGGTCCGCGAGCAGTACTTC. Combining the CDR3 with reference TRBV15 and TRBJ2-7 gives the whole variable domain DAMVIQNPRYQVTQFGKPVTLSCSQTLNHNVMYWYQQKSSQAPKLLFHYYDKDFNNEADTPDNFQSRRPNTSFCFLDIRSPGLGDTAMYLCATSRDLGVREQYFGPGTRLTVT.

The chain has TRBV6-6 and TRBJ2-1, with D possibly being TRBD2 (6 bases). Looked up from germline, CDR1 is MNHNY and CDR2 is SVGAGI (reference sequence). CDR3 length equals 13 residues. V lost 10 bases, J lost 6 bases, and 16 bases lay in between. The CDR3, as DNA: TGTGCCACGTTGGAGGGTGGTGGCAATGAGCAGTTCTTC. Protein: CATLEGGGNEQFF.

The chain couples TRBV10-3 to TRBJ2-7; no firm D call. Trimming shortened V by 0 bases and J by 3 bases, and 6 bases separated the two germline ends. The germline CDR1 and CDR2 sequences are ENHRY and SYGVKD. This CDR3 is built from 13 residues. CDR3 coding DNA: TGTGCCATCAGTGAGTCGTACGGCTACGAGCAGTACTTC. Amino acid sequence: CAISESYGYEQYF.

The rearrangement uses TRBV18 and TRBJ2-5; D perhaps matches TRBD2 (6 bases). The DNA matches TRBJ2-7 better at its end, which makes the J call doubtful. CDR3 length: 14 residues. Germline assignment: CDR1 KGHSH and CDR2 LQKENI. The CDR3 sequence is CASSPGGLIYEQYF. DNA for the CDR3: TGTGCCAGCTCACCGGGGGGACTGATTTACGAGCAGTACTTC.

This clone was found once. At the DNA level, this CDR3 is encoded by other sequences in the same sample as well. The J gene is TRBJ2-7, the V gene TRBV9, with D perhaps given as TRBD1 or TRBD2 (7 bases each). CDR1 and CDR2 (germline): SGDLS, YYNGEE. Trimming removed 2 bases from V and 4 bases from J, with 13 bases in between. The CDR3 has 14 residues. The CDR3 DNA reads TGTGCCAGCAGCGTGGGAGGGGGCGATTACGAGCAGTACTTC. Translating gives CASSVGGGDYEQYF.

This clone was seen a single time. Distinct nucleotide sequences in the sample also encode this CDR3. The chain employs TRBV7-6 and TRBJ2-5; no clear D gene. Trimming removed 0 bases from V and 4 bases from J, with 3 bases in between. The CDR3 spans 12 residues. The germline gives CDR1 SGHVS, CDR2 FNYEAQ. The CDR3, as DNA: TGTGCCAGCAGCTTAGCCGGAGAGACCCAGTACTTC. As protein: CASSLAGETQYF.

The rearrangement links TRBV5-8 to TRBJ1-6, with a tentative D call TRBD1 (5 bases). The CDR3 extends over 14 amino acids. V was clipped by 5 bases and J by 5 bases, with 11 bases between them. CDR1 and CDR2 from the germline V gene are SGHTS and YDEGEE. The CDR3 DNA follows: TGTGCCAGCAGATCCGGGGGAGATAATTCACCCCTCCACTTT. This sequence encodes CASRSGGDNSPLHF.

V gene TRBV7-9 combines with J gene TRBJ2-7; TRBD1 agrees at 7 bases. Germline CDR1 and CDR2: SEHNR and FQNEAQ (reference sequence). Trimming at V came to 7 bases and at J to 0 bases, leaving 3 bases not matched to a gene. This CDR3 spans 13 amino acids. In nucleotides, the CDR3 is TGTGCCAGCACGGGGACAGTCTCCTACGAGCAGTACTTC. Its translation is CASTGTVSYEQYF.

The chain combines TRBV11-2 with TRBJ2-7, with TRBD2 as a possible D gene (5 bases). The length of the CDR3 is 13 residues. Germline CDR1 SGHAT, CDR2 FQNNGV. With 7 bases removed from V and 3 bases from J, the gap between germline ends came to 13 bases. The CDR3 DNA sequence: TGTGCCAGCACCTTTATTGAGGGCTACGAGCAGTACTTC. Protein product: CASTFIEGYEQYF.

About this clone itself: Compared with germline, one end of the junction differs, possibly owing to a read error. The chain links TRBV7-7 to TRBJ2-7; D could derive from TRBD1 or TRBD2 (5 bases each). The germline CDR1 and CDR2 sequences are SSHAT and FNYEAQ (reference sequence). The CDR3 has 13 amino acids. The CDR3 DNA reads TGTGCTAGCAGCCCAGAGGTGGCAGGGAGCCTCTTTTTC. Its translation is CASSPEVAGSLFF.

J is TRBJ2-2 and V is TRBV27, with TRBD2 matching 10 bases. The CDR3 is 16 amino acids. The J segment lost 6 bases and the V segment lost 5 bases, leaving 9 bases of the junction unmatched. Germline values: CDR1 MNHEY, CDR2 SMNVEV (reference sequence). The CDR3: CASSPSSGSVPGELFF. CDR3 DNA: TGTGCCAGCAGTCCGTCTAGCGGGAGTGTCCCCGGGGAGCTGTTTTTT.

V gene TRBV4-3 combines with J gene TRBJ2-1; possibly TRBD2 for D (5 bases). This CDR3 spans 19 amino acids. Germline loops: CDR1 LGHNA, CDR2 YSLEER. V dropped 0 bases and J dropped 0 bases, with 18 bases sitting between them. The CDR3 region has the DNA TGCGCCAGCAGCCAAGATTTTCCGGGGAGATTGAGCTCCTACAATGAGCAGTTCTTC. This gives the protein CASSQDFPGRLSSYNEQFF.

The chain recombines TRBV30 with TRBJ2-2, with 7 bases matching TRBD1. CDR3 length: 14 amino acids. Per germline, CDR1 GTSNPN and CDR2 SVGIG (reference sequence). The junction had 6 bases not matched to a gene; V was cut back by 4 bases and J by 4 bases. The CDR3 loop is CAWTQGPITGELFF. The DNA for the CDR3 is TGTGCCTGGACACAGGGGCCCATCACCGGGGAGCTGTTTTTT.

This chain joins TRBV9 and TRBJ1-5; the D is unclear. Germline V lookup: CDR1 SGDLS, CDR2 YYNGEE. Trimming took off 1 base at V and 0 bases at J, with 8 bases between the two ends. This CDR3 region has 15 residues. CDR3 in amino acids: CASSVTGNSNQPQHF. The CDR3 nucleotides are TGTGCCAGCAGCGTAACGGGGAATAGCAATCAGCCCCAGCATTTT.

The chain carries TRBV5-6 and TRBJ2-7; 8 bases fit TRBD2. J gave up 6 bases and V 0 bases, and 8 bases lay outside the gene matches. Germline V gives CDR1 SGHDT, CDR2 YYEEEE. The CDR3 extends over 15 amino acids. CDR3 nucleotide sequence: TGTGCCAGCAGCTTGGGGACAGCGGGAGTGTCCGAGCAGTACTTC. This gives the protein CASSLGTAGVSEQYF. The whole variable domain, filled in from reference TRBV5-6 and TRBJ2-7, reads DAGVTQSPTHLIKTRGQQVTLRCSPKSGHDTVSWYQQALGQGPQFIFQYYEEEERQRGNFPDRFSGHQFPNYSSELNVNALLLGDSALYLCASSLGTAGVSEQYFGPGTRLTVT.

This chain connects TRBV7-9 to TRBJ2-1; 12 nucleotides agree with TRBD1. This CDR3 is 15 amino acids long. The ends lost 8 bases at V and 5 bases at J; junction bases unmatched: 7. Germline-derived CDR1 and CDR2 are SEHNR and FQNEAQ (reference sequence). For the CDR3, the DNA is TGTGCCAGCTCGGACCGGGACAGGGGGCACAATGAGCAGTTCTTC. Amino acids: CASSDRDRGHNEQFF.

In the case of this clone: Additional DNA sequences in this sample encode the identical CDR3. The chain couples TRBV27 to TRBJ1-2; D ambiguous. Germline V lookup: CDR1 MNHEY, CDR2 SMNVEV (reference sequence). The CDR3 has 13 residues. Trimming pared 3 bases from V and 6 bases from J, leaving 11 bases between. The CDR3 is CASSLSSADGYTF. DNA of the CDR3: TGTGCCAGCAGTTTGTCCTCGGCAGATGGCTACACCTTC.

CDR3: CASVGLAGTGELFF. In DNA, the CDR3 is TGTGCCAGCGTGGGACTAGCGGGCACCGGGGAGCTGTTTTTT. The chain links TRBV6-5 to TRBJ2-2, with TRBD2 identical over 12 bases. J was trimmed by 4 bases and V by 8 bases; bases with no gene match: 2. The CDR3 loop spans 14 amino acids. Looked up from germline, CDR1 is MNHEY and CDR2 is SVGAGI.

The gene calls are TRBV11-2 and TRBJ1-2; tentatively, D is TRBD1 (5 bases). CDR3 length: 15 residues. Germline lookup yields CDR1 SGHAT and CDR2 FQNNGV. V gave up 1 base and J gave up 4 bases, with 13 bases separating them. CDR3 amino acids: CASSLAHRISYGYTF. The CDR3 DNA follows: TGTGCCAGCAGCTTAGCCCACAGGATTTCCTATGGCTACACCTTC.

The chain employs TRBV4-3 and TRBJ2-1, with 11 bases matching TRBD2. Germline CDR1 is LGHNA and CDR2 is YSLEER. CDR3 length: 15 amino acids. The V gene end was trimmed by 1 base and the J gene end by 6 bases; junction bases not matched to a gene: 2. Here the CDR3 DNA reads TGCGCCAGCAGCCAAGTAGCGGGAGGGTTCAATGAGCAGTTCTTC. This codes for CASSQVAGGFNEQFF.

The chain couples TRBV30 to TRBJ1-2, with D maybe TRBD1 (6 bases). The CDR3 runs to 11 residues. Trimming pared 3 bases from V and 9 bases from J, leaving 11 bases between. Germline-derived CDR1 and CDR2 are GTSNPN and SVGIG (reference sequence). The DNA of the CDR3 is TGTGCCTGGAGATCAGGGGATCGCTACACCTTC. Translating it yields CAWRSGDRYTF.

A remark on this clone: The same CDR3 arises from other DNA sequences in this sample as well. The genes are TRBV9 and TRBJ2-2; no definite D call. The CDR3 sequence is 13 residues long. Deletions cut 2 bases from V and 5 bases from J, with 7 bases between. CDR1 is SGDLS and CDR2 is YYNGEE in the germline V gene. CDR3 sequence reads: CASSVVTTGELFF. The DNA for the CDR3 is TGTGCCAGCAGCGTTGTAACGACCGGGGAGCTGTTTTTT.

As for this clone: The same CDR3 can be traced to other DNA sequences in this sample. This chain links TRBV7-6 with TRBJ2-7, with unresolved D. V was pared by 1 base and J by 0 bases, with 7 bases between. Germline CDR1 is SGHVS and CDR2 is FNYEAQ. CDR3 length equals 14 residues. The CDR3 is CASSLEPGSYEQYF. The CDR3 region has the DNA TGTGCCAGCAGCTTAGAGCCCGGCTCCTACGAGCAGTACTTC.

The chain recombines TRBV5-4 with TRBJ2-7; D not certain. V gave up 4 bases and J gave up 2 bases, with 10 bases separating them. This CDR3 is 13 amino acids long. Germline CDR1 reads SGHNT; CDR2 reads YYREEE (reference sequence). The CDR3 DNA reads as TGTGCCAGCAGCGGCCACCCGGCCTACGAGCAGTACTTC. As protein: CASSGHPAYEQYF.

The V and J genes are TRBV7-9 and TRBJ2-5; 7 bases fit TRBD1. Germline lookup yields CDR1 SEHNR and CDR2 FQNEAQ (reference sequence). The CDR3 is 13 residues long. After removal of 6 bases from V and 1 base from J, the junction contained 2 bases not matched to a gene. This CDR3 reads CASRTGAQETQYF. CDR3 DNA sequence: TGTGCCAGCAGAACAGGGGCCCAAGAGACCCAGTACTTC.

V and J are TRBV5-4 and TRBJ2-4, with 8 bases fitting TRBD1. Per the germline V gene, CDR1 is SGHNT and CDR2 is YYREEE (reference sequence). Trimming removed 1 base from V and 8 bases from J; junction bases left unmatched: 11. CDR3 size: 16 residues. CDR3 residues: CASSLWGTGTGDIQYF. The CDR3 DNA sequence: TGTGCCAGCAGCTTGTGGGGGACAGGTACTGGGGACATTCAGTACTTC.